A single sample gave rise to the 14 T cell receptor beta chains below, sequenced in a study of blood T cell repertoires in COVID-19. The method was immunoSEQ multiplex PCR; TCRdb's version includes in-frame clones alone and lacks a portion of them. The repertoire holds roughly 140,000 clones, with about 84% as singletons. The sequencing sample was made of peripheral blood. These receptors came from a woman aged 80 or older in a cohort sampled during active or convalescent COVID-19.

The CDR3 sequence is CASSLRGSWDYNEQFF. The CDR3 nucleotides are TGTGCCAGCAGCTTAAGGGGCTCCTGGGACTACAATGAGCAGTTCTTC. This chain links TRBV7-3 with TRBJ2-1; maybe TRBD1 (5 bases). Germline assignment: CDR1 SGHTA and CDR2 FQGTGA. V was trimmed by 1 base and J by 3 bases, leaving 13 bases between them. CDR3 length equals 16 residues.

This chain uses TRBV4-2 with TRBJ1-4; 7 nucleotides match TRBD1. CDR3 length: 16 residues. The germline CDR1 and CDR2 sequences are LGHNA and YNFKEQ. Trimming took 1 base from V and 4 from J; bases not matched to a gene: 6. The CDR3 loop reads CASSQGTTGDNEKLFF. In DNA form, the CDR3 reads TGTGCCAGCAGCCAAGGGACTACAGGGGATAATGAAAAACTGTTTTTT.

The V gene is TRBV6-6, the J gene TRBJ1-2; perhaps TRBD1 as D (5 bases). There are 15 residues in the CDR3. Trimming cost V 1 base and J 2 bases, with 11 bases left between them. Germline CDR1 reads MNHNY; CDR2 reads SVGAGI (reference sequence). The CDR3 sequence: CASSYYGGENYGYTF. The CDR3 nucleotides are TGTGCCAGCAGTTACTACGGGGGAGAGAACTATGGCTACACCTTC.

This chain connects TRBV7-9 to TRBJ2-7, with D tentatively TRBD2 (5 bases). Germline loops: CDR1 SEHNR, CDR2 FQNEAQ (reference sequence). The CDR3 runs to 14 residues. V lost 5 bases, J lost 2 bases, and 13 bases lay in between. In nucleotides, the CDR3 is TGTGCCAGCAGCCCCAACGGGGTTCCCTACGAGCAGTACGTC. This translates into CASSPNGVPYEQYV.

J is TRBJ2-3 and V is TRBV2; 7 bases agree with TRBD1. V lost 1 base, J lost 5 bases, and 9 bases stayed unmatched. Per the germline V gene, CDR1 is SNHLY and CDR2 is FYNNEI. The CDR3 totals 16 residues. Written as DNA, the CDR3 is TGTGCCAGCAGTGAAGGGCAGGGGGACAGACAAGATACGCAGTATTTT. Translated, it gives CASSEGQGDRQDTQYF.

J is TRBJ1-5 and V is TRBV19; D is uncertain. This CDR3 region has 15 residues. With 4 bases removed from V and 0 bases from J, the gap between germline ends came to 10 bases. Germline V gives CDR1 LNHDA, CDR2 SQIVND (reference sequence). CDR3 coding DNA: TGTGCCAGTAGTAGGGGTCGGGGTAGCAATCAGCCCCAGCATTTT. Its protein product is CASSRGRGSNQPQHF.

J is TRBJ2-5 and V is TRBV18; perhaps TRBD2 as D (6 bases). The CDR3 totals 17 residues. The V end lost 3 bases, the J end lost 2 bases, and 19 bases lay between the germline ends. Germline assignment: CDR1 KGHSH and CDR2 LQKENI. The DNA of the CDR3 is TGTGCCAGCTCACCTCTTGGCCCGTCCGGGAGACAAGAGACCCAGTACTTC. Its translation is CASSPLGPSGRQETQYF.

The chain recombines TRBV5-6 with TRBJ1-2; 8 bases align to TRBD1. Germline V CDR1 and CDR2: SGHDT, YYEEEE. Germline trimming cut 4 bases from V and 0 bases from J; bases unmatched to any gene: 8. This CDR3 has 16 amino acids. DNA of the CDR3: TGTGCCAGCAGCCGGCAGGGGGCGACCTCTAACTATGGCTACACCTTC. This codes for CASSRQGATSNYGYTF.

This rearrangement joins TRBV13 to TRBJ2-5; perhaps TRBD2 as D (6 bases). Per germline, CDR1 PRHDT and CDR2 FYEKMQ (reference sequence). Trimming shortened V by 2 bases and J by 5 bases, and 12 bases separated the two germline ends. CDR3 size: 14 residues. The CDR3 here is CASSLSGGVETQYF. The CDR3 DNA sequence: TGTGCCAGCAGCTTATCAGGAGGGGTGGAGACCCAGTACTTC.

This clone has only one observation. The chain couples TRBV10-3 to TRBJ2-3, with 9 positions matching TRBD2. The CDR3 extends over 20 amino acids. The V segment lost 3 bases and the J segment 2 bases; nucleotides outside the gene matches: 18. Germline V gives CDR1 ENHRY, CDR2 SYGVKD. Here the CDR3 DNA reads TGTGCCATCAGTGATCGGCGGCTAGCGGGGAAAACTTATCTCACAGATACGCAGTATTTT. This gives the protein CAISDRRLAGKTYLTDTQYF.

The CDR3: CASSLVQGAHTEAFF. The CDR3 DNA is TGCGCCAGCAGCTTGGTACAGGGGGCTCACACTGAAGCTTTCTTT. The chain uses TRBV5-1 and TRBJ1-1; 9 bases map to TRBD1. V lost 0 bases to trimming and J lost 3 bases; unmatched junction nucleotides: 3. Germline V CDR1 and CDR2: SGHRS, YFSETQ. The CDR3 is made up of 15 amino acids.

In its sample, this clone was seen a few times. The chain carries TRBV11-2 and TRBJ2-3; 10 bases are shared with TRBD2. V lost 1 base, J lost 0 bases, and 10 bases stayed unmatched. CDR3 length: 19 amino acids. Germline V gene sequence: CDR1 SGHAT, CDR2 FQNNGV. This CDR3 is CASSLALASGGPSTDTQYF. CDR3 nucleotides: TGTGCCAGCAGCTTAGCACTGGCTAGCGGGGGCCCTAGCACAGATACGCAGTATTTT.

V is TRBV6-6 and J is TRBJ2-7; the match to TRBD1 covers 7 bases. Germline CDR1 MNHNY, CDR2 SVGAGI (reference sequence). The CDR3 runs to 13 residues. Trimming at V came to 5 bases and at J to 7 bases, leaving 8 bases not matched to a gene. CDR3 residues: CASSARDSREQYF. In nucleotides, the CDR3 is TGTGCCAGCAGTGCCCGGGACAGCAGGGAGCAGTACTTC.

This sequence joins TRBV23-1 and TRBJ1-1, with TRBD1 matching over 7 bases. TRBV23-1 is marked as an open reading frame, function uncertain. This CDR3 comprises 15 residues. After removal of 3 bases from V and 5 bases from J, the junction contained 9 bases not matched to a gene. CDR3 in amino acids: CASSHNRGRGTEAFF. The CDR3 DNA reads TGCGCCAGCAGTCACAACAGGGGCAGAGGTACTGAAGCTTTCTTT.